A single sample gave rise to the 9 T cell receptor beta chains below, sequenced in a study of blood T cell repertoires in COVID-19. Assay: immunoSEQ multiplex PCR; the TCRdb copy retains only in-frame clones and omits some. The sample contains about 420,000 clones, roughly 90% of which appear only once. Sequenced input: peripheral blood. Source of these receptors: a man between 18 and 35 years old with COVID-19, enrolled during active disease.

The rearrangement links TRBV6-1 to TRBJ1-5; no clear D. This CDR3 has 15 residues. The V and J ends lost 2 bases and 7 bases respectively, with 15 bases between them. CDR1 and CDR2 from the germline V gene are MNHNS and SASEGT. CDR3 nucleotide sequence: TGTGCCAGCAGTGAACCGGGAATCTACGGGCAGCCCCAGCATTTT. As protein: CASSEPGIYGQPQHF.

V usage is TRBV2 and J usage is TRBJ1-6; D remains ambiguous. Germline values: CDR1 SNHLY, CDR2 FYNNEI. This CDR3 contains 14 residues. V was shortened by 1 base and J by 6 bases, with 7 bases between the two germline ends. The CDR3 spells CASSEVVSNSPLHF. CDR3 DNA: TGTGCCAGCAGTGAAGTGGTTAGTAATTCACCCCTCCACTTT.

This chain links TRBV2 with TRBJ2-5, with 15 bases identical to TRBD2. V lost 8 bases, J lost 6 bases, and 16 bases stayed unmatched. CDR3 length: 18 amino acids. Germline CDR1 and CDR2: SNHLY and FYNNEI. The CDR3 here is CASGEAGTSGRSRKTQYF. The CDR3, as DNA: TGTGCCAGCGGCGAGGCCGGGACTAGCGGGAGGAGTAGGAAGACCCAGTACTTC.

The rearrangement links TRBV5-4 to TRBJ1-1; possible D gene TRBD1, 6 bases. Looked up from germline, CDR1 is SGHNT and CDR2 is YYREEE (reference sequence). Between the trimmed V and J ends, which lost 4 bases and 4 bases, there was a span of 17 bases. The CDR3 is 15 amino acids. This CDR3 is CASSGVGGRGTEAFF. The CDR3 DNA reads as TGTGCCAGCAGCGGGGTCGGGGGGCGAGGCACTGAAGCTTTCTTT. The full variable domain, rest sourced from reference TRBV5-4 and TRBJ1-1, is ETGVTQSPTHLIKTRGQQVTLRCSSQSGHNTVSWYQQALGQGPQFIFQYYREEENGRGNFPPRFSGLQFPNYSSELNVNALELDDSALYLCASSGVGGRGTEAFFGQGTRLTVV.

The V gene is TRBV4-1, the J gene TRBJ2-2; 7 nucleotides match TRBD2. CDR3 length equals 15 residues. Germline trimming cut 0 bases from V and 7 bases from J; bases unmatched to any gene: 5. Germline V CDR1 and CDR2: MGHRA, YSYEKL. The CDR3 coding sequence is TGCGCCAGCAGCCAAGACTGGCTAGCGGACGGGGAGCTGTTTTTT. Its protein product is CASSQDWLADGELFF.

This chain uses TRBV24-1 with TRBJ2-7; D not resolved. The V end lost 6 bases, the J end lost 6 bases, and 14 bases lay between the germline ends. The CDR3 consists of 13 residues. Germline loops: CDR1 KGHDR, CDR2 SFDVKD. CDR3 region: CATSQTEGGEQYF. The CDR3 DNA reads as TGTGCCACCAGTCAGACGGAAGGCGGCGAGCAGTACTTC.

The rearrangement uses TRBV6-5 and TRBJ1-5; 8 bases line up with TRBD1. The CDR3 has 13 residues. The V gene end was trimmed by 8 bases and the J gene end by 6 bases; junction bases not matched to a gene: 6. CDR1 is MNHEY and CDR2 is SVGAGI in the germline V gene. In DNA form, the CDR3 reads TGTGCCAGCTGGACAGGGAAAGGTCAGCCCCAGCATTTT. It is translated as CASWTGKGQPQHF.

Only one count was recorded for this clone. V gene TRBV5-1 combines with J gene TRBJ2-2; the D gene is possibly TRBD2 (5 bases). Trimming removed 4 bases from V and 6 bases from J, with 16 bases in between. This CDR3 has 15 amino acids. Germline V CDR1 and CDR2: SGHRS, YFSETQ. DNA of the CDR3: TGCGCCAGCAGCCCCCGTGGAGGCAGCGCCGGGGAGCTGTTTTTT. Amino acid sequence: CASSPRGGSAGELFF.

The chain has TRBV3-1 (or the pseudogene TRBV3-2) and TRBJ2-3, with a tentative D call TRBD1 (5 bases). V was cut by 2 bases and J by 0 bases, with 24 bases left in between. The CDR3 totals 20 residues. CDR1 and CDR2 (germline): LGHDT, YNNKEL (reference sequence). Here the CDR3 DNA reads TGTGCCAGCAGCCAAATGGTGGGGCTCCCGAAGGCGAGGAGCACAGATACGCAGTATTTT. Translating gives CASSQMVGLPKARSTDTQYF.